This T cell receptor (beta chain) was sequenced for a study of tumor and adjacent non-tumor tissue in lung cancer. For the study at large: Patients comprised eleven to twelve adenocarcinoma, 2 squamous cell carcinoma and 1 small cell lung cancer. The patients, 9 to 11 men and roughly 5 women, were roughly 30 to 80 with stage I to III disease.

The library came from three nested PCR rounds adapted from ARM-PCR protocols. Using its own MiXCR run on the multiplex PCR reads, TCRdb lists one record per CDR3 protein. The sample records more than 95,000 distinct CDR3 sequences, 66% being singletons. The template was RNA from unsorted bulk tissue. The CDR3 runs to 13 residues. Trimming took 8 bases from V and 3 from J; bases not matched to a gene: 5. Study-wide results and caveats: Higher tumor TCR diversity was associated with shorter survival. TCR diversity was significantly greater in tumor than normal lung tissue.

Turning to this clonotype: Its matching antigen is unknown. A read error may explain this, as a much larger clone is one base away.

The chain employs TRBV12-3 or TRBV12-4 and TRBJ2-5; 8 positions match TRBD1. Sequences were obtained from lung tumor tissue. The source is a man under 40 with non-small cell lung cancer. The CDR3 sequence is CASWLQGEETQYF. The CDR3 nucleotides are TGTGCCAGCTGGCTACAGGGGGAAGAGACCCAGTACTTC.